This TCR beta chain emerged from a study of CXCR3-negative and CXCR3-positive naive CD8 T cells. As for the study in general: Total TRB output reached 130 million or so reads, about 1.5 +/- 0.3 million per library.

Concerning this clonotype: Its antigen is undetermined.

Study results and caveats: TRB CDR3 properties were used to infer TCR strength, and surface CD5 was comparable between naive subsets. Hydrophobicity was higher for TRB CDR3s found in CXCR3-positive naive cells than in CXCR3-negative naive cells.

It was by 5' RACE with UMI labels that the TRB cDNA libraries were prepared. TCRdb re-called the 5' RACE reads; one entry per CDR3 protein, DNA not given. Its clone listing holds roughly 110,000 distinct CDR3 sequences. CDR3 size: 16 residues. Germline values: CDR1 MNHEY, CDR2 SVGEGT. This rearrangement joins TRBV6-2 or TRBV6-3 to TRBJ2-2; the D gene TCRdb calls, TRBD2, cannot be checked with no DNA. Specimen: naive CXCR3+ CD8+ T cells from blood. Subset: CD45RO-CCR7+CD27+CD95- naive CD8+ T cells expressing CXCR3 (TNR3+). This sequence was found in a human donor in good health. Some clones in this sample may be carry-over from other donors' samples. The CDR3: CASSPRANTWAGELFF.